These 20 T cell receptor beta chains originate from one sample sequenced in a study of early T cells in non-severe SARS-CoV-2 infection. Using its own MiXCR run on the 5' RACE reads, TCRdb lists one record per CDR3 protein. The sample comprises some 96,000 distinct CDR3 sequences, about 12% of which are singletons, and around 2% rests with the top ten. Specimen: whole blood. The receptors come from an adult who was a healthcare worker with PCR-confirmed SARS-CoV-2 infection or an uninfected control (not recorded which).

The chain is built from TRBV28 and TRBJ1-2; a weak D match, TRBD1 (5 bases). Per germline, CDR1 MDHEN and CDR2 SYDVKM. Trimming left V 7 bases short and J 5 bases short, with 14 bases between. CDR3 length: 13 amino acids. CDR3 loop: CASTTGPAYGYTF. For the CDR3, the DNA is TGTGCCAGCACCACGGGACCGGCATATGGCTACACCTTC.

This clonotype occurred many times. The V gene is TRBV12-3 or TRBV12-4, the J gene TRBJ1-5; TRBD1 might be the D (5 bases). The CDR3 has 14 amino acids. V shed 5 bases and J shed 3 bases, with 11 bases lying between them. The chain's CDR3 is CASSPGTTNQPQHF. As DNA, the CDR3 is TGTGCCAGCAGTCCCGGGACTACCAATCAGCCCCAGCATTTT.

This clonotype was detected ten times or more. The rearrangement links TRBV20-1 to TRBJ1-4; D not resolved. V was cut by 6 bases and J by 4 bases, with 15 bases left in between. The CDR3 totals 14 residues. Per the germline V gene, CDR1 is DFQATT and CDR2 is SNEGSKA (reference sequence). CDR3 bases: TGCAGTGCCCCTTCTGGACCGATTAATGAAAAACTGTTTTTT. Its translation is CSAPSGPINEKLFF.

The gene calls are TRBV29-1 and TRBJ2-1; D not certain. Germline loops: CDR1 SQVTM, CDR2 ANQGSEA. V dropped 5 bases and J dropped 7 bases, with 9 bases sitting between them. This CDR3 has 11 amino acids. CDR3: CSVRPLNEQFF. For the CDR3, the DNA is TGCAGCGTTCGCCCCCTAAATGAGCAGTTCTTC.

V usage is TRBV21-1 and J usage is TRBJ1-1. TRBV21-1 is classified as a pseudogene. The CDR3 is 8 amino acids. The CDR3 region has the DNA TGTGCCAGCCGAGGGGCTTTCTTT. Its translation is CASRGAFF.

The genes are TRBV5-1 and TRBJ2-6; TRBD1 matches 8 bases. This CDR3 region has 16 residues. The germline V gene has CDR1 SGHRS and CDR2 YFSETQ. The ends lost 9 bases at V and 1 base at J; junction bases unmatched: 9. For the CDR3, the DNA is TGCGCCACCTCCTCAGGGGGCGCTTCTGGGGCCAACGTCCTGACTTTC. Amino acid sequence: CATSSGGASGANVLTF. Full variable domain (missing parts from reference TRBV5-1 and TRBJ2-6): KAGVTQTPRYLIKTRGQQVTLSCSPISGHRSVSWYQQTPGQGLQFLFEYFSETQRNKGNFPGRFSGRQFSNSRSEMNVSTLELGDSALYLCATSSGGASGANVLTFGAGSRLTVL.

This clonotype came up a few times. This chain uses TRBV2 with TRBJ2-7; 7 bases line up with TRBD1. The V gene's germline CDR1 is SNHLY and CDR2 FYNNEI. The ends lost 8 bases at V and 2 bases at J; junction bases unmatched: 9. This CDR3 has 14 residues. CDR3 residues: CASADREGAYEQYF. DNA of the CDR3: TGTGCCAGCGCCGACAGGGAAGGGGCCTACGAGCAGTACTTC.

The genes are TRBV20-1 and TRBJ1-1, with D unresolved. The CDR3 extends over 13 amino acids. V lost 5 bases and J 4 bases, leaving 14 bases between the germline ends. Germline V gene data show CDR1 as DFQATT and CDR2 as SNEGSKA (reference sequence). The CDR3 loop reads CSAYVGSGTEAFF. For the CDR3, the DNA is TGCAGTGCTTACGTGGGGTCGGGCACTGAAGCTTTCTTT.

This chain connects TRBV7-2 to TRBJ2-1, with 15 bases matching TRBD2. From germline, CDR1 is SGHTA and CDR2 FQGNSA. This CDR3 is 17 amino acids long. V dropped 2 bases and J dropped 4; count of bases not matched to a gene: 3. The CDR3 reads CASSLWTSGGAYNEQFF. Here the CDR3 DNA reads TGTGCCAGCAGCTTATGGACTAGCGGGGGGGCATACAATGAGCAGTTCTTC.

This clonotype has more than one count but fewer than ten. The rearrangement uses TRBV18 and TRBJ2-5; 14 bases are a match to TRBD2. The germline gives CDR1 KGHSH, CDR2 LQKENI. Trimming at V came to 4 bases and at J to 0 bases, leaving 7 bases not matched to a gene. The CDR3 length is 18 residues. The DNA of the CDR3 is TGTGCCAGCTCACTTGGACTAGCGGGGGGTAAAGACCAAGAGACCCAGTACTTC. Its protein product is CASSLGLAGGKDQETQYF.

This clonotype appeared many times. The rearrangement uses TRBV6-1 and TRBJ2-7; the D is unclear. V was pared by 6 bases and J by 2 bases, with 11 bases between. The germline V gene encodes CDR1 MNHNS and CDR2 SASEGT. The CDR3 has 13 residues. CDR3 in DNA: TGTGCCAGCAGCAGATCCCGAGCCTACGAGCAGTACTTC. It codes for CASSRSRAYEQYF.

Many counts were recorded for this clonotype. The chain is built from TRBV11-2 and TRBJ2-1; either TRBD1 or TRBD2 may supply D (5 bases each). The germline V and J ends were trimmed by 1 base and 10 bases, with 20 bases remaining between them. CDR1 is SGHAT, CDR2 FQNNGV, per germline. The CDR3 totals 16 residues. CDR3 amino acids: CASSLVGARGSEEQFF. DNA of the CDR3: TGTGCCAGCAGCTTAGTCGGGGCCCGGGGTTCGGAGGAGCAGTTCTTC.

The chain joins TRBV2 to TRBJ2-3; D is unresolved. V was pared by 6 bases and J by 2 bases, with 3 bases between. Germline V gene lookup returns CDR1 SNHLY and CDR2 FYNNEI. This CDR3 spans 11 amino acids. The CDR3 DNA reads as TGTGCCAGCAGCTACACAGATACGCAGTATTTT. Translation: CASSYTDTQYF.

This clonotype was picked up a small number of times. The rearrangement uses TRBV7-2 and TRBJ1-1; no clear D gene. Germline V CDR1 and CDR2: SGHTA, FQGNSA. The CDR3 sequence is 16 residues long. Trimming stripped 2 bases from V and 1 base from J, with 14 bases between. CDR3 amino acids: CASSLRRYTSNTEAFF. Written as DNA, the CDR3 is TGTGCCAGCAGCTTAAGGCGGTACACCTCGAACACTGAAGCTTTCTTT. The full variable domain, rest sourced from reference TRBV7-2 and TRBJ1-1, is GAGVSQSPSNKVTEKGKDVELRCDPISGHTALYWYRQSLGQGLEFLIYFQGNSAPDKSGLPSDRFSAERTGGSVSTLTIQRTQQEDSAVYLCASSLRRYTSNTEAFFGQGTRLTVV.

This clonotype has more than one count but fewer than ten. This chain connects TRBV12-3 or TRBV12-4 to TRBJ1-5; D is uncertain. V lost 6 bases and J lost 5, with 20 bases in between. The CDR3 loop spans 16 amino acids. CDR3 sequence reads: CASSLAGNGPYQPQHF. The CDR3 region has the DNA TGTGCCAGCAGCCTTGCCGGGAACGGACCCTATCAGCCCCAGCATTTT.

The table lists this clonotype with many counts. The chain uses TRBV7-9 and TRBJ2-6, with 9 bases matching TRBD1. The CDR3 runs to 17 residues. Germline V gene data show CDR1 as SEHNR and CDR2 as FQNEAQ (reference sequence). V shed 2 bases and J 3 bases; nucleotides not matched to a gene: 5. The CDR3 here is CASSLRDRADGANVLTF. Written as DNA, the CDR3 is TGTGCCAGCAGCTTAAGGGACAGGGCGGATGGGGCCAACGTCCTGACTTTC.

This clonotype has just a few counts. The chain carries TRBV11-2 and TRBJ2-7, with D maybe TRBD1 (6 bases). Germline V gene lookup returns CDR1 SGHAT and CDR2 FQNNGV. The CDR3 has 17 residues. V was shortened by 3 bases and J by 2 bases, with 20 bases between the two germline ends. CDR3 DNA sequence: TGTGCCAGCAGCTTGCTTGTCGGGACATCCCGAACCTACGAGCAGTACTTC. This encodes CASSLLVGTSRTYEQYF.

This clonotype was observed at least ten times. The DNA for the CDR3 is TGTGCCAGCAGCCCCCAGGGGTTGGACACCGGGGAGCTGTTTTTT. It translates to CASSPQGLDTGELFF. The chain has TRBV7-3 and TRBJ2-2; D may be TRBD1 (6 bases). CDR1 and CDR2 (germline): SGHTA, FQGTGA. The CDR3 contains 15 residues. Trimming cost V 5 bases and J 3 bases, with 13 bases left between them.

This clonotype is labeled as medium-sized. This chain links TRBV5-1 with TRBJ1-6; D unresolved. The CDR3 is 16 residues long. V lost 4 bases and J 0 bases, leaving 11 bases between the germline ends. From germline, CDR1 is SGHRS and CDR2 YFSETQ. The CDR3 loop is CASSLGANSYNSPLHF. CDR3 nucleotide sequence: TGCGCCAGCAGCCTGGGTGCGAACTCCTATAATTCACCCCTCCACTTT.

The chain carries TRBV15 and TRBJ2-1; a weak D match, TRBD2 (5 bases). The CDR3 covers 12 residues. Germline values: CDR1 LNHNV, CDR2 YYDKDF (reference sequence). V lost 3 bases and J lost 8, with 8 bases in between. Here the CDR3 reads CATSSRRDEQFF. The CDR3 DNA is TGTGCCACCAGCAGCCGGCGGGATGAGCAGTTCTTC.